Listed here are 30 T cell receptor beta chains from one sample, sequenced in a study of CD8 T cells in ankylosing spondylitis. In TCRdb, the 5' RACE reads were re-called with MiXCR into one record per CDR3 protein. The repertoire has about 250,000 distinct CDR3 sequences, roughly 32% of them found once; the top ten carry approximately 4.6%. Sequencing input: blood, either unsorted or a sorted T cell fraction (not recorded which). These receptors originate from a male donor with ankylosing spondylitis or in good health (not recorded which).

This clonotype showed up just a few times. This sequence joins TRBV5-1 and TRBJ2-5; possibly TRBD1 or TRBD2 for D (5 bases each). V lost 0 bases to trimming and J lost 1 base, with 7 bases between them. The CDR3 contains 14 residues. Per the germline V gene, CDR1 is SGHRS and CDR2 is YFSETQ. The CDR3 DNA follows: TGCGCCAGCAGCTTGGAGGGACGCCAAGAGACCCAGTACTTC. Its translation: CASSLEGRQETQYF.

The CDR3 DNA follows: TGTGCCAGCAGCCCCTACGAGACAGCGGAAGAGACCCAGTACTTC. Translating gives CASSPYETAEETQYF. The gene calls are TRBV7-9 and TRBJ2-5, with D perhaps being TRBD1 or TRBD2 (5 bases each). Germline CDR1 SEHNR, CDR2 FQNEAQ (reference sequence). The V end lost 5 bases, the J end lost 3 bases, and 16 bases lay between the germline ends. The length of the CDR3 is 15 residues.

The V and J genes are TRBV5-1 and TRBJ2-1; D ambiguous. The length of the CDR3 is 15 residues. The V gene's germline CDR1 is SGHRS and CDR2 YFSETQ. V lost 4 bases and J lost 7, with 18 bases in between. The CDR3 loop reads CASSPSPGNKNEQFF. CDR3 sequence (DNA): TGCGCCAGCAGCCCATCGCCAGGAAACAAGAATGAGCAGTTCTTC. The whole variable domain, remainder taken from reference TRBV5-1 and TRBJ2-1, is KAGVTQTPRYLIKTRGQQVTLSCSPISGHRSVSWYQQTPGQGLQFLFEYFSETQRNKGNFPGRFSGRQFSNSRSEMNVSTLELGDSALYLCASSPSPGNKNEQFFGPGTRLTVL.

V is TRBV27 and J is TRBJ2-2; tentative D call: TRBD2 (6 bases). Germline V gene sequence: CDR1 MNHEY, CDR2 SMNVEV (reference sequence). Trimming stripped 2 bases from V and 1 base from J, with 11 bases between. The CDR3 contains 16 residues. CDR3 amino acids: CASSLSGGMNTGELFF. The CDR3 DNA follows: TGTGCCAGCAGTTTAAGTGGGGGGATGAACACCGGGGAGCTGTTTTTT.

The gene calls are TRBV12-3 or TRBV12-4 and TRBJ2-2, with no clear D. V was cut by 3 bases and J by 8 bases, with 4 bases left in between. The CDR3 has 11 residues. The CDR3 is CASSFLGELFF. The CDR3 coding sequence is TGTGCCAGCAGTTTCCTGGGGGAGCTGTTTTTT.

This clonotype turned up a few times. CDR3 sequence: CASSLGSSGGGETQYF. DNA for the CDR3: TGTGCCAGCAGCTTAGGTTCTAGCGGGGGGGGAGAGACCCAGTACTTC. The chain links TRBV11-2 to TRBJ2-5; the match to TRBD2 covers 12 bases. This CDR3 is built from 16 residues. CDR1 SGHAT and CDR2 FQNNGV come from the germline V gene. The V segment lost 1 base and the J segment 4 bases; nucleotides outside the gene matches: 4.

This clonotype was observed a few times. The chain links TRBV7-2 to TRBJ2-3; D is possibly TRBD1 or TRBD2 (6 bases each). There are 16 residues in the CDR3. Germline values: CDR1 SGHTA, CDR2 FQGNSA. V lost 5 bases and J lost 2, with 17 bases in between. The CDR3 reads CASSPGWGALTDTQYF. The CDR3 DNA is TGTGCCAGCAGCCCCGGCTGGGGGGCCCTCACAGATACGCAGTATTTT.

J is TRBJ1-4 and V is TRBV3-1, with D hard to call. CDR3 length: 13 residues. With 4 bases removed from V and 7 bases from J, the gap between germline ends came to 10 bases. CDR1 and CDR2 (germline): LGHDT, YNNKEL (reference sequence). CDR3: CASSPRSTEKLFF. In DNA, the CDR3 is TGTGCCAGCAGCCCCCGATCAACTGAAAAACTGTTTTTT.

The chain has TRBV10-3 and TRBJ2-7, with D perhaps matching TRBD1 (5 bases). CDR1 ENHRY and CDR2 SYGVKD come from the germline V gene. V lost 10 bases and J 4 bases, leaving 11 bases between the germline ends. The CDR3 consists of 11 residues. CDR3 loop: CATSQGYEQYF. CDR3 sequence (DNA): TGTGCCACCTCCCAGGGTTACGAGCAGTACTTC.

The CDR3 sequence is CASSLSAGGWTEAFF. CDR3 nucleotides: TGTGCCAGCAGTTTATCGGCAGGGGGCTGGACTGAAGCTTTCTTT. This chain joins TRBV12-3 or TRBV12-4 and TRBJ1-1, with 8 bases identical to TRBD1. J was trimmed by 5 bases and V by 2 bases; bases with no gene match: 7. There are 15 residues in the CDR3.

The V gene is TRBV20-1, the J gene TRBJ2-1; maybe TRBD1 (6 bases). With 5 bases removed from V and 6 bases from J, the gap between germline ends came to 20 bases. This CDR3 region has 15 residues. CDR1 is DFQATT, CDR2 SNEGSKA, per germline (reference sequence). CDR3 region: CSALTRKQGRNEQFF. The CDR3 DNA reads as TGCAGTGCTCTGACCCGAAAACAGGGTCGCAATGAGCAGTTCTTC.

The chain joins TRBV20-1 to TRBJ1-6; 8 nucleotides align to TRBD1. Germline values: CDR1 DFQATT, CDR2 SNEGSKA (reference sequence). This CDR3 has 13 amino acids. Unmatched junction bases numbered 7, after V lost 6 bases and J lost 9 bases. In DNA, the CDR3 is TGCAGTGCCCTGGACAGGGAAGCTTCACCCCTCCACTTT. Its protein is CSALDREASPLHF.

V usage is TRBV5-1 and J usage is TRBJ2-5, with D tentatively TRBD2 (6 bases). Germline lookup yields CDR1 SGHRS and CDR2 YFSETQ. The CDR3 sequence is 15 residues long. V lost 3 bases to trimming and J lost 0 bases, with 12 bases between them. The CDR3 here is CASSYAGRNQETQYF. DNA of the CDR3: TGCGCCAGCAGCTACGCGGGACGGAACCAAGAGACCCAGTACTTC.

This clonotype showed up just a few times. The chain is built from TRBV29-1 and TRBJ1-2, with D unresolved. CDR1 is SQVTM, CDR2 ANQGSEA, per germline. CDR3 length equals 11 residues. Trimming removed 7 bases at V and 6 bases at J, with 12 bases between. The CDR3: CSAGDGDGYTF. The CDR3 bases are TGCAGCGCCGGCGACGGGGATGGCTACACCTTC.

V and J are TRBV12-3 or TRBV12-4 and TRBJ2-2; weak D call: TRBD1 (5 bases). This CDR3 contains 12 residues. The V end lost 5 bases, the J end lost 10 bases, and 11 bases lay between the germline ends. In DNA form, the CDR3 reads TGTGCCAGCAGTCCCCAGGGTCCGGAGCTGTTTTTT. As protein: CASSPQGPELFF.

In this sample, this clonotype turned up a few times. This sequence joins TRBV29-1 and TRBJ2-3; 7 nucleotides match TRBD1. The germline V gene encodes CDR1 SQVTM and CDR2 ANQGSEA. This CDR3 contains 15 residues. The ends lost 7 bases at V and 3 bases at J; junction bases unmatched: 13. CDR3 DNA sequence: TGCAGCGGGCAACTACAGGGGATCGGAACAGATACGCAGTATTTT. It translates to CSGQLQGIGTDTQYF.

V is TRBV20-1 and J is TRBJ2-7, with D tentatively TRBD1 or TRBD2 (5 bases each). V lost 3 bases to trimming and J lost 4 bases, with 19 bases between them. Germline CDR1 and CDR2: DFQATT and SNEGSKA (reference sequence). The CDR3 has 15 amino acids. CDR3 residues: CSARGVDPLGYEQYF. The DNA of the CDR3 is TGCAGTGCTAGGGGGGTGGACCCCCTGGGTTACGAGCAGTACTTC.

Written as DNA, the CDR3 is TGTGCCAGCAGCTTACAAGGGTTAGCCGGGGAGCTGTTTTTT. The encoded protein is CASSLQGLAGELFF. The chain couples TRBV11-2 to TRBJ2-2, with unresolved D. The V end lost 2 bases, the J end lost 6 bases, and 10 bases lay between the germline ends. Germline V CDR1 and CDR2: SGHAT, FQNNGV. CDR3 length: 14 residues.

J is TRBJ2-5 and V is TRBV11-2; D might be TRBD2 (5 bases). CDR3 length: 14 residues. Looked up from germline, CDR1 is SGHAT and CDR2 is FQNNGV. Trimming removed 5 bases from V and 4 bases from J, with 14 bases in between. The CDR3 here is CASSRRRDGETQYF. The CDR3 coding sequence is TGTGCCAGCAGCCGTCGACGGGATGGAGAGACCCAGTACTTC.

The chain combines TRBV5-1 with TRBJ1-1; D is ambiguous. Per the germline V gene, CDR1 is SGHRS and CDR2 is YFSETQ. Deletions cut 7 bases from V and 2 bases from J, with 21 bases between. The CDR3 contains 16 residues. For the CDR3, the DNA is TGCGCCAGCCGCAGGACGATGGGAGGTTCAAACACTGAAGCTTTCTTT. Encoded protein: CASRRTMGGSNTEAFF.

The genes are TRBV20-1 and TRBJ2-3, with a possible D match to TRBD2 (5 bases). This CDR3 has 13 residues. Germline V gene data show CDR1 as DFQATT and CDR2 as SNEGSKA (reference sequence). Deletions cut 1 base from V and 4 bases from J, with 9 bases between. CDR3 loop: CSARVVGADTQYF. DNA for the CDR3: TGCAGTGCTAGAGTGGTCGGGGCAGATACGCAGTATTTT.

This clonotype was detected a few times. The rearrangement uses TRBV20-1 and TRBJ1-3, with TRBD1 matching over 9 bases. The V segment lost 3 bases and the J segment 1 base; nucleotides outside the gene matches: 10. The germline gives CDR1 DFQATT, CDR2 SNEGSKA (reference sequence). CDR3 size: 17 residues. The CDR3 region is CSASPPDRGISGNTIYF. The CDR3 bases are TGCAGTGCTAGTCCTCCGGACAGGGGAATTTCTGGAAACACCATATATTTT.

The V and J genes are TRBV6-1 and TRBJ2-4; D might be TRBD1 (5 bases). The germline V gene encodes CDR1 MNHNS and CDR2 SASEGT. The CDR3 spans 14 residues. Trimming left V 5 bases short and J 3 bases short, with 11 bases between. This CDR3 reads CASSSRVGKNIQYF. In DNA, the CDR3 is TGTGCCAGCAGTAGCAGGGTTGGCAAAAACATTCAGTACTTC.

The CDR3 DNA reads TGTGCCAGCAGTTTCCCCGGGGCTAGGGAGCAGTACTTC. Amino acid sequence: CASSFPGAREQYF. The chain combines TRBV12-3 or TRBV12-4 with TRBJ2-7; perhaps D is TRBD1 or TRBD2 (5 bases each). The CDR3 consists of 13 residues. Trimming removed 3 bases at V and 7 bases at J, with 13 bases between.

This clonotype was seen a handful of times. This chain joins TRBV12-3 or TRBV12-4 and TRBJ1-6, with 9 bases identical to TRBD1. V lost 5 bases and J lost 5; bases outside the gene matches: 10. The CDR3 runs 17 residues. DNA of the CDR3: TGTGCCAGCAGTCTCGATCCACAGGGGGCGCATAATTCACCCCTCCACTTT. The encoded protein is CASSLDPQGAHNSPLHF.

This clonotype was detected only a few times. The chain is built from TRBV10-2 and TRBJ2-3; TRBD2 matches 13 bases. Germline V gene sequence: CDR1 WSHSY, CDR2 SAAADI. J was trimmed by 10 bases and V by 4 bases; bases with no gene match: 11. CDR3 length equals 16 residues. This CDR3 is CASSGPLAGGLRSQYF. The CDR3 DNA reads TGCGCCAGCAGTGGTCCACTAGCGGGGGGGCTAAGGTCGCAGTATTTT.

This clonotype was found a few times. The chain joins TRBV29-1 to TRBJ2-1; D is unclear. This CDR3 is 15 amino acids long. V was trimmed by 4 bases and J by 8 bases, leaving 21 bases between them. Germline CDR1 SQVTM, CDR2 ANQGSEA. CDR3 sequence (DNA): TGCAGCGTTGCGCCAAAGCCGGCTGCGGCGGATGAGCAGTTCTTC. This encodes CSVAPKPAAADEQFF.

In its sample, this clonotype was seen many times. The chain joins TRBV6-1 to TRBJ1-1; D unresolved. V was clipped by 5 bases and J by 1 base, with 8 bases between them. The CDR3 length is 13 residues. CDR1 MNHNS and CDR2 SASEGT come from the germline V gene. CDR3 sequence (DNA): TGTGCCAGCAGTATGCGCGAGAACACTGAAGCTTTCTTT. Translated, it gives CASSMRENTEAFF.

This rearrangement joins TRBV29-1 to TRBJ2-5, with 11 bases that match TRBD2. The CDR3 sequence is 14 residues long. The germline CDR1 and CDR2 sequences are SQVTM and ANQGSEA. Germline trimming cut 6 bases from V and 2 bases from J; bases unmatched to any gene: 5. CDR3 bases: TGCAGCGTGGCACTAGCGGGGGTGCAAGAGACCCAGTACTTC. Translated, it gives CSVALAGVQETQYF.

V is TRBV11-1 and J is TRBJ2-1, with 13 bases aligning to TRBD2. V trimming: 3 bases; J trimming: 2 bases; junction bases outside the gene matches: 10. Looked up from germline, CDR1 is SGHAT and CDR2 is FQDESV (reference sequence). The CDR3 spans 19 residues. This CDR3 reads CASSFPGLAGAFTYNEQFF. The CDR3 coding sequence is TGTGCCAGCAGCTTTCCTGGACTAGCGGGGGCCTTTACCTACAATGAGCAGTTCTTC. The full variable domain, completed using reference TRBV11-1 and TRBJ2-1, is EAEVAQSPRYKITEKSQAVAFWCDPISGHATLYWYRQILGQGPELLVQFQDESVVDDSQLPKDRFSAERLKGVDSTLKIQPAELGDSAMYLCASSFPGLAGAFTYNEQFFGPGTRLTVL.